This section outlines one TCR beta chain sequence together with its context. CDR3 length: 14 residues. The V and J ends lost 2 bases and 0 bases respectively, with 6 bases between them. In germline, CDR1 is SGDLS, CDR2 YYNGEE. This sample stems from a study of blood T cell repertoires in COVID-19. Study overall: Acute-phase and convalescent COVID-19 samples originated in the United States, Italy and Spain.

As processed by the authors: Scientists estimated how many nucleated cells there were by amplifying reference gene primers. TCRdb's table, derived via immunoSEQ multiplex PCR, lists solely in-frame clones and lacks some. V and J calls and clone size are copied from that table; D and trimming were computed from the DNA. The sample holds 280,000 or so clones, 88% seen once. The receptor's source is a man between 18 and 29 years old with active or convalescent COVID-19. The rearrangement uses TRBV9 and TRBJ1-3; D remains ambiguous. The sample consisted of peripheral blood. The CDR3 spells CASSVTSSGNTIYF. CDR3 nucleotides: TGTGCCAGCAGCGTTACTAGCTCTGGAAACACCATATATTTT.